This is a list of T cell receptor beta chains from one sample in a study of cytotoxic CD8 clonotypes in ibrutinib-treated CLL. Profiled with immunoSEQ multiplex PCR; TCRdb holds only in-frame clones, not every one. In the table there are approximately 50,000 clones, more than 70% of which are singletons. The sequencing here drew on PBMCs, taken after 12 months of ibrutinib treatment. These receptors all come from a human donor with chronic lymphocytic leukemia. The CDR3 runs from the conserved cysteine through the conserved F or W. D genes are given only for firm matches. Size tells how often a clone was seen (once, few, many) or the class of an expanded clone, and some rows leave it out.

CDR3 length,D gene,V gene,J gene,clone size,CDR3 DNA,CDR3 protein
15,.,TRBV15,TRBJ1-2,.,TGTGCCACCAGTCTTTTCCGTGTTCCTAACTATGGCTACACCTTC,CATSLFRVPNYGYTF
13,.,TRBV11-3,TRBJ2-1,.,TGTGCCAGCAGCTTATCGACACACAATGAGCAGTTCTTC,CASSLSTHNEQFF
14,TRBD1,TRBV30,TRBJ2-7,.,TGTGCCTGGAGGGCGGCAGGGGGTATAGGGGAGCAGTACTTC,CAWRAAGGIGEQYF
14,.,TRBV6-4,TRBJ2-5,.,TGTGCCAGCAGGAAAGACTATCCGCGAGAGACCCAGTACTTC,CASRKDYPRETQYF
18,.,TRBV4-1,TRBJ2-1,.,TGCGCCAGCAGCCAAGAGCAGCGGAGACTCCCTGCAGACAATGAGCAGTTCTTC,CASSQEQRRLPADNEQFF
13,TRBD1,TRBV2,TRBJ2-7,.,TGTGCCAGCACGGACAGGGGACCCGGCGAGCAGTACTTC,CASTDRGPGEQYF
17,.,TRBV7-2,TRBJ2-5,.,TGTACCAGCAGCTATTTATCCCCCGGGACGGCAAAAGAGACCCAGTACTTC,CTSSYLSPGTAKETQYF
14,TRBD2,TRBV5-4,TRBJ2-2,.,TGTGCCAGCAGCTTGTCGGGGGGCACCGGGGAGCTGTTTTTT,CASSLSGGTGELFF
15,.,TRBV7-2,TRBJ2-7,.,TGTGCCAGCAGCTTAAGGGACGGTCCCACCTACGAGCAGTACTTC,CASSLRDGPTYEQYF
15,.,TRBV7-2,TRBJ2-7,.,TGTGCCAGCAGCATAGGGACGGGGGACTCCTACGAGCAGTACTTC,CASSIGTGDSYEQYF
11,.,TRBV28,TRBJ1-2,few,TGTGCCAGCGGACGGACCTATGGCTACACCTTC,CASGRTYGYTF
13,.,TRBV6-5,TRBJ2-3,few,TGTGCCAGCAGTTACTCGGGGACAGATACGCAGTATTTT,CASSYSGTDTQYF
14,.,TRBV7-3,TRBJ1-1,.,TGTGCCAGCAGCCCTCAGGGTATGAACACTGAAGCTTTCTTT,CASSPQGMNTEAFF
14,.,TRBV5-1,TRBJ2-3,.,TGCGCCAGCAGCTTGAGAGGGGCCCCAGATACGCAGTATTTT,CASSLRGAPDTQYF
14,.,TRBV28,TRBJ2-3,few,TGTGCCAGCAGGTCCACACAGAGCACAGATACGCAGTATTTT,CASRSTQSTDTQYF
12,.,TRBV2,TRBJ1-1,few,TGTGCCAGCAGAATGCCAAACACTGAAGCTTTCTTT,CASRMPNTEAFF
16,TRBD2,TRBV7-6,TRBJ2-5,.,TGTGCCAGCAGCTTGGGACTAGTCCGGGGAGGAGAGACCCAGTACTTC,CASSLGLVRGGETQYF
15,TRBD1,TRBV2,TRBJ2-7,.,TGTGCCAGCAGCGACCCCGGGACAGGGACCCACGAGCAGTACTTC,CASSDPGTGTHEQYF
17,TRBD2,TRBV7-3,TRBJ2-2,few,TGTGCCAGCAGCTTAAACCTAGCGGGAGTTGGAACCGGGGAGCTGTTTTTT,CASSLNLAGVGTGELFF
11,.,TRBV20-1,TRBJ2-5,few,TGCAGTACAGGGTTCCAAGAGACCCAGTACTTC,CSTGFQETQYF
13,TRBD2,TRBV28,TRBJ2-7,once,TGTGCCAGTCTAGCGGGGGAGACCCACGAGCAGTACTTC,CASLAGETHEQYF
16,TRBD1,TRBV6-1,TRBJ2-5,.,TGTGCCAGCAGTGAAGGGAACAGGGGGCCTCAAGAGACCCAGTACTTC,CASSEGNRGPQETQYF
14,.,TRBV11-2,TRBJ1-1,.,TGTGCCAGCAGCTCCGACACGCTTAACACTGAAGCTTTCTTT,CASSSDTLNTEAFF
15,TRBD1,TRBV4-2,TRBJ1-5,.,TGTGCCAGCAGCCCGGTGACAGGGGGGAATCAGCCCCAGCATTTT,CASSPVTGGNQPQHF
17,TRBD1,TRBV7-9,TRBJ1-5,.,TGTGCCAGCAGCTCCTATACAGGGGGCCTAAGCAATCAGCCCCAGCATTTT,CASSSYTGGLSNQPQHF
16,TRBD2,TRBV7-8,TRBJ2-5,.,TGTGCCAGCAGCTCCGGACTAGTTGGGTCTCGAGAGACCCAGTACTTC,CASSSGLVGSRETQYF
16,TRBD2,TRBV4-3,TRBJ2-3,.,TGCGCCAGCAGCCAAGAATTAGCGGGAGGGACAGATACGCAGTATTTT,CASSQELAGGTDTQYF
15,.,TRBV30,TRBJ2-2,.,TGTGCCTGGAGGGCCGCCGGGAACCCCTCGCGGGAGCTGTTTTTT,CAWRAAGNPSRELFF
15,TRBD1,TRBV7-9,TRBJ1-5,.,TGTGCCAGCAGTCCTACAGGGGGAAGCAATCAGCCCCAGCATTTT,CASSPTGGSNQPQHF
15,TRBD1,TRBV29-1,TRBJ2-5,once,TGCAGCGTTAAGACGGGGACAGGGGCGCGGGAGACCCAGTACTTC,CSVKTGTGARETQYF
12,.,TRBV5-4,TRBJ2-5,.,TGTGCCAGCAGCTTGGCCCCTGAGACCCAGTACTTC,CASSLAPETQYF
15,.,TRBV5-1,TRBJ2-3,.,TGCGCCAGCAGCTTGATGGCAGGGTGGACAGATACGCAGTATTTT,CASSLMAGWTDTQYF
15,.,TRBV10-3,TRBJ1-5,once,TGTGCCATCAGTGAGGAGCATCTTAGCAATCAGCCCCAGCATTTT,CAISEEHLSNQPQHF